Each of the 7 T cell receptor beta chains below was sequenced from the same sample in a study of CD8+ T cells in alopecia areata. RNA was isolated and reverse transcribed to cDNA, the sequencing template. Assay used: immunoSEQ multiplex PCR; TCRdb lists only in-frame clones, some missing. The sample lists approximately 180,000 clones; more than 60% were seen once. Here the sequenced sample was CD4+ T cells sorted from blood, taken at week 0. These receptors came from a human donor with alopecia areata.

J is TRBJ2-7 and V is TRBV11-2, with 8 bases lining up with TRBD1. J was trimmed by 2 bases and V by 2 bases; bases with no gene match: 11. CDR1 SGHAT and CDR2 FQNNGV come from the germline V gene. The CDR3 contains 17 residues. CDR3 DNA: TGTGCCAGCAGCTTACATCTCGCCGGACAGGGCACCTACGAGCAGTACTTC. Residues: CASSLHLAGQGTYEQYF.

The V gene is TRBV25-1, the J gene TRBJ1-2; D unclear. CDR1 and CDR2 (germline): MGHDK, SYGVNS. The ends were cut back, 6 bases at V and 7 bases at J, with 9 bases in the middle. This CDR3 has 11 amino acids. This CDR3 reads CASREGAGYTF. CDR3 sequence (DNA): TGTGCCAGCAGAGAGGGAGCTGGCTACACCTTC.

This clone was found a few times. This chain joins TRBV2 and TRBJ1-6; 9 bases match TRBD1. Germline-derived CDR1 and CDR2 are SNHLY and FYNNEI. The CDR3 runs to 15 residues. With V trimmed by 8 bases and J by 4 bases, 6 bases remained unmatched. The CDR3 DNA sequence: TGTGCCAGCGGACAGACAGGGGGGTATAATTCACCCCTCCACTTT. It translates to CASGQTGGYNSPLHF.

CDR3 bases: TGCGCCAGCAGCCTTCTGGGAGCGGGGGGATACAATGAGCAGTTCTTC. Residues: CASSLLGAGGYNEQFF. This chain connects TRBV4-3 to TRBJ2-1, with 9 bases lining up with TRBD2. The CDR3 is 16 amino acids. Germline V gives CDR1 LGHNA, CDR2 YSLEER. V lost 4 bases to trimming and J lost 4 bases; unmatched junction nucleotides: 8.

This clone was detected only a few times. This chain links TRBV4-2 with TRBJ2-1; TRBD2 aligns across 8 bases. The V and J ends lost 0 bases and 9 bases, in that order; junction bases with no gene match: 7. This CDR3 is built from 15 residues. Germline CDR1 LGHNA, CDR2 YNFKEQ. CDR3 bases: TGTGCCAGCAGCCAAGACGGACTAGCCGAGGGTGAGCAGTTCTTC. Its protein is CASSQDGLAEGEQFF.

This chain connects TRBV5-1 to TRBJ2-7; 8 bases agree with TRBD1. V lost 0 bases to trimming and J lost 3 bases; unmatched junction nucleotides: 11. Germline V gene lookup returns CDR1 SGHRS and CDR2 YFSETQ. The CDR3 runs 17 residues. DNA for the CDR3: TGCGCCAGCAGCTTGGGAGGGACAGGACCTCCCAGCTACGAGCAGTACTTC. Translated: CASSLGGTGPPSYEQYF.

This chain's CDR3 is CASSQGTGQGYTF. CDR3 bases: TGTGCCAGCAGCCAAGGCACAGGGCAAGGCTACACCTTC. This chain uses TRBV7-3 with TRBJ1-2, with D possibly matching TRBD1 (6 bases). Germline-derived CDR1 and CDR2 are SGHTA and FQGTGA. V gave up 5 bases and J gave up 8 bases, with 15 bases separating them. CDR3 length: 13 amino acids. Complete variable domain (other parts from reference TRBV7-3 and TRBJ1-2): GAGVSQTPSNKVTEKGKYVELRCDPISGHTALYWYRQSLGQGPEFLIYFQGTGAADDSGLPNDRFFAVRPEGSVSTLKIQRTERGDSAVYLCASSQGTGQGYTFGSGTRLTVV.